There are a few counts of the clone carrying this T cell receptor beta chain. The sample is drawn from a study of CD8+CD57+ T cells in acquired aplastic anemia. Study-level information: The average for DNA from sorted CD4+ and CD8+ cells was roughly 3 ug.

Germline V gives CDR1 KGHSH, CDR2 LQKENI. This CDR3 region has 15 residues. The germline V and J ends were trimmed by 0 bases and 4 bases, with 10 bases remaining between them. The patients chosen for sequencing had shown expansion of CD8+CD57+ cells (detected by flow cytometry). The TCR beta profiling, which covered VDJ combination and CDR3 sequence, was carried out using genomic DNA as the template. MiXCR was run by TCRdb on the reads, yielding one entry per CDR3 protein. Seen here are around 500,000 distinct CDR3 sequences, around 30% observed once, and the top ten hold 0.82%. This receptor was obtained from a human donor with aplastic anemia. This sequence joins TRBV18 and TRBJ1-5; TRBD1 is a possible D gene (5 bases). The sequenced material came from sorted CD4+, CD8+, or CD8+CD57+ T cells (not recorded which) from PBMCs. The CDR3 DNA reads TGTGCCAGCTCACCACCCGGAGGGGCTAATCAGCCCCAGCATTTT. It specifies CASSPPGGANQPQHF. The full variable domain, with the rest looked up from reference TRBV18 and TRBJ1-5, is NAGVMQNPRHLVRRRGQEARLRCSPMKGHSHVYWYRQLPEEGLKFMVYLQKENIIDESGMPKERFSAEFPKEGPSILRIQQVVRGDSAAYFCASSPPGGANQPQHFGDGTRLSIL.